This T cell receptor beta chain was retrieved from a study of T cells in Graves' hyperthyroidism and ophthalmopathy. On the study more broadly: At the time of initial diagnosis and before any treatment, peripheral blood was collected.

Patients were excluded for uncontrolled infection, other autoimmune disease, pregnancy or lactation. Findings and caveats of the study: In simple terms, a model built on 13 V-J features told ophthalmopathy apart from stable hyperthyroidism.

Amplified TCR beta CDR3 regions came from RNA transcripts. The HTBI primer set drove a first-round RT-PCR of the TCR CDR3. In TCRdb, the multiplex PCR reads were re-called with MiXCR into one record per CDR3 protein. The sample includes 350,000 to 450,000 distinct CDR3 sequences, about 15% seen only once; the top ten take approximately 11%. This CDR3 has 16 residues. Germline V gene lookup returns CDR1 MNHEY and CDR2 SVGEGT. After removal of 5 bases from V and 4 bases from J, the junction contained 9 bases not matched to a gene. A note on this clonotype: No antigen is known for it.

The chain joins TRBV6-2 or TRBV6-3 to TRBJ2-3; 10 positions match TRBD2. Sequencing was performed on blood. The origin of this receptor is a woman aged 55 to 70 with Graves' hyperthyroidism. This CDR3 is CASSLQSGRGADTQYF. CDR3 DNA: TGTGCCAGCAGTCTGCAGAGCGGGAGGGGGGCAGATACGCAGTATTTT.